Following are 6 T cell receptor beta chains from one sample sequenced in a study of cytomegalovirus exposure and HLA in healthy donors (dated by TCRdb to about 2017). Preparation of the library involved the immunoSEQ multiplex PCR assay. For the multiplex PCR, a mixture combining 60 forward primers for TCR Vbeta segments and 13 reverse primers for TCR Jbeta segments was used. This immuneACCESS table, as held by TCRdb, lists in-frame sequences with V and J called but not all clones. Of the missing ones, under half trace to an unresolved V gene in checked studies; the others have no known cause. The sample has tens of thousands of clones on record, about 80% of them singletons. Approximately 5.6% of the sample is held by the ten biggest clonotypes. The sample consisted of PBMCs. The receptors come from a male donor in good health and CMV-seronegative.

The V call is TRBV30, the J call TRBJ2-1; maybe TRBD2 (8 bases). The ends were cut back, 7 bases at V and 7 bases at J, with 17 bases in the middle. CDR3 size: 13 residues. CDR1 is GTSNPN, CDR2 SVGIG, per germline (reference sequence). For the CDR3, the DNA is TGTGCCTTGGAGACAGGGACTAGGAATGAGCAGTTCTTC. Its translation: CALETGTRNEQFF.

The chain carries TRBV11-2 and TRBJ2-5; 10 bases line up with TRBD2. Unmatched junction bases numbered 10, after V lost 7 bases and J lost 5 bases. This CDR3 has 15 residues. Germline V lookup: CDR1 SGHAT, CDR2 FQNNGV. The CDR3 loop is CASTEREGFMETQYF. CDR3 coding DNA: TGTGCCAGCACCGAGCGGGAGGGGTTTATGGAGACCCAGTACTTC. The full variable domain, its missing parts supplied by reference TRBV11-2 and TRBJ2-5, is EAGVAQSPRYKIIEKRQSVAFWCNPISGHATLYWYQQILGQGPKLLIQFQNNGVVDDSQLPKDRFSAERLKGVDSTLKIQPAKLEDSAVYLCASTEREGFMETQYFGPGTRLLVL.

The sample holds one count of this clone. This chain uses TRBV19 with TRBJ2-3; TRBD2 matches at 11 bases. CDR1 LNHDA and CDR2 SQIVND come from the germline V gene (reference sequence). V shed 0 bases, J shed 4 bases, and the junction held 3 bases outside the gene matches. This CDR3 is 16 amino acids long. The CDR3 protein is CASSIDSGGGADTQYF. The CDR3, as DNA: TGTGCCAGTAGTATAGATAGCGGGGGGGGAGCAGATACGCAGTATTTT.

This sequence joins TRBV29-1 and TRBJ2-3, with D possibly being TRBD2 (6 bases). Trimming cost V 8 bases and J 8 bases, with 14 bases left between them. Germline loops: CDR1 SQVTM, CDR2 ANQGSEA. CDR3 length equals 11 residues. The CDR3 DNA follows: TGCAGCCCGAGGAGGGGTGCTACGCAGTATTTT. Its translation is CSPRRGATQYF.

This clone was observed a handful of times. V and J are TRBV30 and TRBJ1-2; the match to TRBD1 covers 12 bases. J lost 0 bases, V lost 0 bases, and 5 bases had no gene match. The CDR3 has 17 residues. Germline lookup yields CDR1 GTSNPN and CDR2 SVGIG (reference sequence). CDR3 sequence (DNA): TGTGCCTGGAGTGTACTGGGACAGGGGGCAACTAACTATGGCTACACCTTC. Encoded protein: CAWSVLGQGATNYGYTF.

The J gene is TRBJ1-2, the V gene TRBV29-1; D perhaps matches TRBD1 (5 bases). The CDR3 is 14 residues long. Trimming cost V 3 bases and J 4 bases, with 15 bases left between them. Germline V gene data show CDR1 as SQVTM and CDR2 as ANQGSEA. The CDR3 DNA sequence: TGCAGCGTTGACCAATTGGGACTCAGCTATGGCTACACCTTC. This translates into CSVDQLGLSYGYTF.